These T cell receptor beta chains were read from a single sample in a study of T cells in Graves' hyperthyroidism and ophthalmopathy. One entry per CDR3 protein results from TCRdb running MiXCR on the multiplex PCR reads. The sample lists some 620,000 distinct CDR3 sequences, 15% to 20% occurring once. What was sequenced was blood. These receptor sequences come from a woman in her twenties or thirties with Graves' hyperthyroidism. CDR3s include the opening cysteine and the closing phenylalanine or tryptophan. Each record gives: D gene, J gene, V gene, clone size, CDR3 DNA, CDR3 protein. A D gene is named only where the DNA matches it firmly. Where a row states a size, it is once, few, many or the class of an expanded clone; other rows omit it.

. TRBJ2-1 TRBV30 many TGTGCCAGGAGGGGGTTGGGTGATGAGCAGTTCTTC CARRGLGDEQFF
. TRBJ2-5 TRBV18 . TGTGCCAGCTCACCAGGCCGGGCCCTGGGAGATACCCAGTACTTC CASSPGRALGDTQYF
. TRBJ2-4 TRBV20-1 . TGCAGTGCTGATAGAGTCCCCAAAAACATTCAGTACTTC CSADRVPKNIQYF
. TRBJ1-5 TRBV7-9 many TGTGCCAGCAGCTTAACGATCAATCAGCCCCAGCATTTT CASSLTINQPQHF
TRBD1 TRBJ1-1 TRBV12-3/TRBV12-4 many TGTGCCAGCAGTACCGGACAGGTGGTTGAAGCTTTCTTT CASSTGQVVEAFF
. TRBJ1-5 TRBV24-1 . TGTGCCACCAGTGATAATAAGGCGGGCAATCAGCCCCAGCATTTT CATSDNKAGNQPQHF
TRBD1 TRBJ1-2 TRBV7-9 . TGTGCCAGCAGCTTAAAATGGGACAGGGGGTATGGCTACACCTTC CASSLKWDRGYGYTF
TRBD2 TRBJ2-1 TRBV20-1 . TGCAGTGCTAGATTATTCTGGACTAGCGGGAGTCTAAATGAGCAGTTCTTC CSARLFWTSGSLNEQFF
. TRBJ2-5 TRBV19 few TGTGCCAGTAGCCCAGGACAACGATACTATGGACAAGAGACCCAGTACTTC CASSPGQRYYGQETQYF
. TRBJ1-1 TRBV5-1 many TGCGCCAGCAGCTTGGACGGACAGACGAACACTGAAGCTTTCTTT CASSLDGQTNTEAFF
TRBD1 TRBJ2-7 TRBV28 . TGTGCCAGCAGTTGGGGGACAGGGTTCGAGCAGTACTTC CASSWGTGFEQYF
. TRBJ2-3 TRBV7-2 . TGTGCCAGCAGCTTAGATGGCAGGGCGCAGTATTTT CASSLDGRAQYF
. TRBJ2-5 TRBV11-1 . TGTGCCAGCAACCAGGCTCCTGGGGAGACCCAGTACTTC CASNQAPGETQYF
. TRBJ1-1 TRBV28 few TGTGCCAGCACCTCGGGACGGTCGAACACTGAAGCTTCCTTT CASTSGRSNTEASF
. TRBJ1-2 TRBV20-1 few TGCAGTGCTAGTCCCAGAAGAGGGATGAATGGCTACACCTTC CSASPRRGMNGYTF
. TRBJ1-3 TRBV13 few TGTGCCAGCAGCTTAGGAGGGGATGGAAACACCATATATTTT CASSLGGDGNTIYF
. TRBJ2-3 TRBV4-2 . TGTGCCAGCAGCCACTCAGAGCGGGCAGATACGCAGTATTTT CASSHSERADTQYF
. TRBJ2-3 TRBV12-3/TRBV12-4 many TGTGCCAGCAGTTTGCTCTCAGATACGCAGTATTTT CASSLLSDTQYF
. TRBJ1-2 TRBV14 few TGTGCCAGCAGCCAAGCCTTAGGAGACGCCTATGGCTACACCTTC CASSQALGDAYGYTF